One sample yielded the 10 T cell receptor beta chains listed below, sequenced in a study of blood T cell repertoires in COVID-19. Generated by immunoSEQ multiplex PCR, the TCRdb table keeps only in-frame clones and is missing some. The data contain about 300,000 clones, under 90% of them singletons. The sequenced sample consisted of peripheral blood. The receptors shown here come from a woman in her twenties or thirties with COVID-19, enrolled during active disease.

This rearrangement joins TRBV2 to TRBJ1-3; 8 bases match TRBD1. The junction had 13 bases not matched to a gene; V was cut back by 6 bases and J by 0 bases. Germline CDR1 reads SNHLY; CDR2 reads FYNNEI. This CDR3 has 18 amino acids. Here the CDR3 DNA reads TGTGCCAGCAGGAGACCGGGACAGGATTCGTACTCTGGAAACACCATATATTTT. Residues: CASRRPGQDSYSGNTIYF.

In this sample, this clone turned up a few times. CDR3 loop: CASSLSYEKLFF. CDR3 sequence (DNA): TGTGCCAGCAGTTTATCCTACGAAAAACTGTTTTTT. The J gene is TRBJ1-4, the V gene TRBV28; D not resolved. The CDR3 extends over 12 amino acids. V was cut by 1 base and J by 8 bases, with 5 bases left in between. CDR1 is MDHEN, CDR2 SYDVKM, per germline.

The chain links TRBV13 to TRBJ2-1; D uncertain. Per germline, CDR1 PRHDT and CDR2 FYEKMQ (reference sequence). V was cut by 4 bases and J by 5 bases, with 9 bases left in between. This CDR3 contains 13 residues. CDR3 sequence: CASSYRHNNEQFF. In DNA, the CDR3 is TGTGCCAGCAGCTATAGACACAACAATGAGCAGTTCTTC.

The chain recombines TRBV28 with TRBJ1-4; perhaps TRBD1 as D (6 bases). The CDR3 runs to 17 residues. The ends were cut back, 5 bases at V and 8 bases at J, with 24 bases in the middle. Germline V gene data show CDR1 as MDHEN and CDR2 as SYDVKM. CDR3 residues: CASSLYPAQGQQEKLFF. The DNA for the CDR3 is TGTGCCAGCAGTCTATACCCCGCGCAGGGGCAGCAGGAAAAACTGTTTTTT.

In this sample, this clone turned up a few times. The chain couples TRBV6-5 to TRBJ1-1; D is unclear. Trimming shortened V by 1 base and J by 3 bases, and 9 bases separated the two germline ends. The CDR3 sequence is 14 residues long. Germline assignment: CDR1 MNHEY and CDR2 SVGAGI. CDR3 coding DNA: TGTGCCAGCAGTTACTTGGGTCGGGACACTGAAGCTTTCTTT. The encoded protein is CASSYLGRDTEAFF.

The chain combines TRBV12-3 or TRBV12-4 with TRBJ2-2; D remains unclear. CDR3 length equals 13 residues. Trimming left V 5 bases short and J 4 bases short, with 8 bases between. CDR3 sequence: CASSLLSTGELFF. In DNA, the CDR3 is TGTGCCAGCAGTCTGCTCAGCACCGGGGAGCTGTTTTTT.

CDR3 nucleotides: TGTGCCAGTAGTACCGACTTGGGTCAGCCCCAGCATTTT. It translates to CASSTDLGQPQHF. V is TRBV19 and J is TRBJ1-5; no definite D call. Germline-derived CDR1 and CDR2 are LNHDA and SQIVND (reference sequence). The V end was cut by 4 bases, the J end by 6 bases, with 10 bases between. CDR3 size: 13 residues. Complete variable domain (other parts from reference TRBV19 and TRBJ1-5): DGGITQSPKYLFRKEGQNVTLSCEQNLNHDAMYWYRQDPGQGLRLIYYSQIVNDFQKGDIAEGYSVSREKKESFPLTVTSAQKNPTAFYLCASSTDLGQPQHFGDGTRLSIL.

The V call is TRBV5-5, the J call TRBJ2-2; 8 positions match TRBD2. Germline values: CDR1 SGHKS, CDR2 YYEKEE (reference sequence). The CDR3 runs to 15 residues. Trimming cost V 1 base and J 5 bases; bases outside gene matches: 4. The CDR3 region has the DNA TGTGCCAGCAGCTTGTGGTCGGGGGGGACCGGGGAGCTGTTTTTT. The encoded protein is CASSLWSGGTGELFF.

The chain employs TRBV27 and TRBJ2-1; D possibly corresponds to TRBD2 (7 bases). CDR1 is MNHEY and CDR2 is SMNVEV in the germline V gene (reference sequence). Between the trimmed V and J ends, which lost 9 bases and 6 bases, there was a span of 21 bases. The CDR3 runs 15 residues. The CDR3 bases are TGTGCCAGTGCTTGGGCGGGGGCCATGGGCAATGAGCAGTTCTTC. Protein product: CASAWAGAMGNEQFF.

The chain couples TRBV18 to TRBJ2-2; 10 positions agree with TRBD1. The CDR3 runs 17 residues. V trimming: 6 bases; J trimming: 6 bases; junction bases outside the gene matches: 13. CDR1 and CDR2 (germline): KGHSH, LQKENI. The CDR3 sequence: CASSRGGTGASSGELFF. CDR3 in DNA: TGTGCCAGCTCGCGTGGAGGGACAGGGGCGAGTTCCGGGGAGCTGTTTTTT. The whole variable domain, filled in from reference TRBV18 and TRBJ2-2, reads NAGVMQNPRHLVRRRGQEARLRCSPMKGHSHVYWYRQLPEEGLKFMVYLQKENIIDESGMPKERFSAEFPKEGPSILRIQQVVRGDSAAYFCASSRGGTGASSGELFFGEGSRLTVL.